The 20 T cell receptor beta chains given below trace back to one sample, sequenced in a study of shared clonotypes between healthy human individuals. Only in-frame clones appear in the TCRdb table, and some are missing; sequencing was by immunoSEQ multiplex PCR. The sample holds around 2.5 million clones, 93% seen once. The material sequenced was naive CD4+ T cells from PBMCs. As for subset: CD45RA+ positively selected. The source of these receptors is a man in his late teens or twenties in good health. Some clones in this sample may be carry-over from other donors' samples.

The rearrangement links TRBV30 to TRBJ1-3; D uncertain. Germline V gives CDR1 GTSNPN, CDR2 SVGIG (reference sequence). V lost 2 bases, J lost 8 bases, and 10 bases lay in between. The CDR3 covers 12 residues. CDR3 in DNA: TGTGCCTGGAGTTCTCGGGGATACACCATATATTTT. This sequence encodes CAWSSRGYTIYF.

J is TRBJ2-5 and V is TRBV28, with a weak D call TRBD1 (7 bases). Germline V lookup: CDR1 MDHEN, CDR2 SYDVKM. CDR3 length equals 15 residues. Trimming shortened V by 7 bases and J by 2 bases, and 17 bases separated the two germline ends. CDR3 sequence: CASTSLRGRQETQYF. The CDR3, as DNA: TGTGCCAGCACCTCACTCAGGGGGAGGCAAGAGACCCAGTACTTC.

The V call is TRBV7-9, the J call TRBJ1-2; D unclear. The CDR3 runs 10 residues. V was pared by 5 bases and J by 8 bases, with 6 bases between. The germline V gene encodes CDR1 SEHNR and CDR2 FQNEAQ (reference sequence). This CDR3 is CASSPQGYTF. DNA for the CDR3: TGTGCCAGCAGCCCCCAGGGCTACACCTTC.

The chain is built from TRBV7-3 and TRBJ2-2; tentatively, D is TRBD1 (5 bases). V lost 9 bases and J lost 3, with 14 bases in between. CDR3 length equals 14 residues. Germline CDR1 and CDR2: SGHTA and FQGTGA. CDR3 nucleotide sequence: TGTGCCAGTAGGGGCAGGGCATACACCGGGGAGCTGTTTTTT. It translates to CASRGRAYTGELFF.

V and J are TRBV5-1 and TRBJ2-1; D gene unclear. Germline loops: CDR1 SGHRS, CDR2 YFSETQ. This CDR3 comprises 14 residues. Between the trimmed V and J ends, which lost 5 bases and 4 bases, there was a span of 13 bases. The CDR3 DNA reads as TGCGCCAGCAGTCCCTTTTCCAGGTACAATGAGCAGTTCTTC. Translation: CASSPFSRYNEQFF.

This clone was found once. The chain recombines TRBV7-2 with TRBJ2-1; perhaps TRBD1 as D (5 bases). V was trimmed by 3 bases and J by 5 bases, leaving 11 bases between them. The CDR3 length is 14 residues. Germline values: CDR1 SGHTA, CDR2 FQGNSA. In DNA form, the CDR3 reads TGTGCCAGCAGCTTGGGGCAGAGAGACAATGAGCAGTTCTTC. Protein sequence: CASSLGQRDNEQFF. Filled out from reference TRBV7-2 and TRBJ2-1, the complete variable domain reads GAGVSQSPSNKVTEKGKDVELRCDPISGHTALYWYRQSLGQGLEFLIYFQGNSAPDKSGLPSDRFSAERTGGSVSTLTIQRTQQEDSAVYLCASSLGQRDNEQFFGPGTRLTVL.

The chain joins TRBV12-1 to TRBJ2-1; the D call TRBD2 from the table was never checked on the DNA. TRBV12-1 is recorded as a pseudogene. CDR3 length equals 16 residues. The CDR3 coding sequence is TGTGCCAGCAGCCCCCGCGGAGCGGGAGGGCCGAATGAGCAGTTCTTC. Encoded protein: CASSPRGAGGPNEQFF.

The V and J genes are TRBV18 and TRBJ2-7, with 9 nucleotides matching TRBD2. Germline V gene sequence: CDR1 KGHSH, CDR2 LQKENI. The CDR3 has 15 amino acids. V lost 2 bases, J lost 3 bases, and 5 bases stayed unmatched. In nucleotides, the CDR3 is TGTGCCAGCTCACCAATGCGGGAGGGCCACTACGAGCAGTACTTC. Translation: CASSPMREGHYEQYF.

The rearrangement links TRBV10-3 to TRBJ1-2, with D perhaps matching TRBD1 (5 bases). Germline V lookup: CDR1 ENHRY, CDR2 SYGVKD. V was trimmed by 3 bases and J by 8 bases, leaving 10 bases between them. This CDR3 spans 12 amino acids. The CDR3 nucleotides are TGTGCCATCAGTGACAGGGTGAACGGCTACACCTTC. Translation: CAISDRVNGYTF.

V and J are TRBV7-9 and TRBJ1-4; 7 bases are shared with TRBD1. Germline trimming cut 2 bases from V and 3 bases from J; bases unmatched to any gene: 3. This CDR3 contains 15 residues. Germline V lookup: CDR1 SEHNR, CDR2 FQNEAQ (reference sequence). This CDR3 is CASSLTGAANEKLFF. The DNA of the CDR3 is TGTGCCAGCAGCTTAACAGGGGCAGCTAATGAAAAACTGTTTTTT.

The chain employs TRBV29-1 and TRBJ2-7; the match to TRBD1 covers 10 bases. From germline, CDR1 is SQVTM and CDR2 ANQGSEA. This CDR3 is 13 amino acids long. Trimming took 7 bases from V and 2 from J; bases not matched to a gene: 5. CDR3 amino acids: CSELGQGTYEQYF. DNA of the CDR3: TGCAGCGAGTTGGGACAGGGGACCTACGAGCAGTACTTC.

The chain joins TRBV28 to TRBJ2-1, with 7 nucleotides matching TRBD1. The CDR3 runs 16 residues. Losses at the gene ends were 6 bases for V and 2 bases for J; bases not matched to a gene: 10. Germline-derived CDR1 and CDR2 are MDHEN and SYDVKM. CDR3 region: CASSVEAGGPYNEQFF. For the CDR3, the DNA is TGTGCCAGCAGCGTGGAGGCAGGGGGACCCTACAATGAGCAGTTCTTC.

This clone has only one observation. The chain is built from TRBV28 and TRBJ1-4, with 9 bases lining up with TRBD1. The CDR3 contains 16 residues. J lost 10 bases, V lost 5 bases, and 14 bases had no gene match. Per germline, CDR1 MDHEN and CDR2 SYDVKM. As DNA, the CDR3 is TGTGCCAGCAGTCTAACTACCGGGACAGGGCGAGGAAAACTGTTTTTT. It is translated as CASSLTTGTGRGKLFF.

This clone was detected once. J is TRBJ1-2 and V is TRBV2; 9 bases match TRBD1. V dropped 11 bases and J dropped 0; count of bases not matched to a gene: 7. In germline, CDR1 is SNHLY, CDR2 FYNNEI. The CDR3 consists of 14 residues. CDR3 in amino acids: CALVRDRANYGYTF. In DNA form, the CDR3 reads TGTGCCCTTGTCCGGGACAGGGCTAACTATGGCTACACCTTC. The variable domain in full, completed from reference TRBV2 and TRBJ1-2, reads EPEVTQTPSHQVTQMGQEVILRCVPISNHLYFYWYRQILGQKVEFLVSFYNNEISEKSEIFDDQFSVERPDGSNFTLKIRSTKLEDSAMYFCALVRDRANYGYTFGSGTRLTVV.

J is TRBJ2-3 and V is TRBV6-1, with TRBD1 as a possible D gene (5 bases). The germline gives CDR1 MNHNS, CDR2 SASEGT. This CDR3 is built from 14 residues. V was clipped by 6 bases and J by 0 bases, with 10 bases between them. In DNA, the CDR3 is TGTGCCAGCAGGGGGCGGTCTAGCACAGATACGCAGTATTTT. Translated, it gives CASRGRSSTDTQYF.

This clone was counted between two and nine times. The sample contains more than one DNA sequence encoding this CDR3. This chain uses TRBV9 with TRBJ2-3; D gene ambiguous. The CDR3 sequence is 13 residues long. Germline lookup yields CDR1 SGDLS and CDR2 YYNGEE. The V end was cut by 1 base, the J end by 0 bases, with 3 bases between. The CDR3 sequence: CASSVLSTDTQYF. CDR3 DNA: TGTGCCAGCAGCGTACTCAGCACAGATACGCAGTATTTT.

CDR3: CASSMYQGRIDYGYTF. The DNA of the CDR3 is TGTGCCAGTAGTATGTATCAGGGAAGGATTGACTATGGCTACACCTTC. The genes are TRBV19 and TRBJ1-2, with a possible D match to TRBD1 (5 bases). CDR3 length: 16 residues. V was cut by 3 bases and J by 3 bases, with 17 bases left in between. Per the germline V gene, CDR1 is LNHDA and CDR2 is SQIVND (reference sequence).

The CDR3 loop is CASSLLGTGPEAFF. The CDR3 region has the DNA TGTGCCAGCAGTCTACTCGGGACAGGTCCTGAAGCTTTCTTT. J is TRBJ1-1 and V is TRBV27; 8 bases match TRBD1. The CDR3 spans 14 residues. Germline V gene lookup returns CDR1 MNHEY and CDR2 SMNVEV (reference sequence). Trimming removed 5 bases from V and 6 bases from J; junction bases left unmatched: 8.

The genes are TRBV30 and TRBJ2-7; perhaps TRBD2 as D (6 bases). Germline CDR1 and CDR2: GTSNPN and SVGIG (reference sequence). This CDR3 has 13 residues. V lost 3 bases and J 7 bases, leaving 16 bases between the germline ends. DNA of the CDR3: TGTGCCTGGAGACCCCGGGAGTCGGGGGAGCAGTACTTC. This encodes CAWRPRESGEQYF.

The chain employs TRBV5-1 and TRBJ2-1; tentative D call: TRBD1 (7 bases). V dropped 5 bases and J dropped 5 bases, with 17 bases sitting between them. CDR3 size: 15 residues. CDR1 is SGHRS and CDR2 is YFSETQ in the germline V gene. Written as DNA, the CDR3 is TGCGCCAGCAGACCCCGACTAGGGGGCGACAATGAGCAGTTCTTC. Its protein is CASRPRLGGDNEQFF.